This TCR beta chain was retrieved from a study of cytomegalovirus exposure and HLA in healthy donors. Study conclusions and caveats: Apart from CMV serostatus, no immune exposure information was available. A later analysis linked a missense DCLRE1C variant to TCR beta V- and J-gene trimming. It was in a later analysis that TCR association rates were seen to vary by HLA locus, highest for DRB1 and lowest for HLA-C.

The PCR was carried out with 60 Vbeta primers and 13 Jbeta primers. Authors' processing steps: About 11 million of tens of millions of unique TCR beta chains were shared, per a later count. The data were produced by immunoSEQ multiplex PCR, yet TCRdb's version contains in-frame clones alone and is incomplete. For V, J and clone size, that table is used; D and trimming come from the DNA. The top ten clones hold 2.9% of a sample with hundreds of thousands of clones, 65% to 85% of them seen once. The CDR3 is 16 residues long. Trimming removed 5 bases from V and 2 bases from J; junction bases left unmatched: 10. Per germline, CDR1 SEHNR and CDR2 FQNEAQ (reference sequence). Turning to this clone: The antigen is unknown.

V gene TRBV7-9 combines with J gene TRBJ2-3, with TRBD1 identical over 7 bases. This TCR came from a man younger than 40 in good health and CMV-seronegative. Material: PBMCs. The CDR3 is CASSPRTGLSTDTQYF. For the CDR3, the DNA is TGTGCCAGCAGCCCTAGGACAGGCCTGTCCACAGATACGCAGTATTTT.